The 8 T cell receptor beta chains reported below all come from one sample, sequenced in a study of OX40 agonist ivuxolimab in advanced cancers. Libraries were prepared by immunoSEQ multiplex PCR; TCRdb keeps only in-frame clonotypes and omits some of them. The profile shows about 97,000 clones, 85% to 90% of them singletons. The sample was CD4+ or CD8+ T cells sorted from blood, taken in a trial of the OX40 agonist ivuxolimab. Every receptor here comes from an adult with an advanced solid tumor such as melanoma, head and neck, liver or kidney cancer.

This clone occurred once. The V and J genes are TRBV9 and TRBJ1-1, with D unclear. Trimming left V 2 bases short and J 2 bases short, with 10 bases between. The germline gives CDR1 SGDLS, CDR2 YYNGEE. The CDR3 loop spans 14 amino acids. The CDR3 sequence: CASSVGRSNTEAFF. In DNA, the CDR3 is TGTGCCAGCAGCGTCGGACGGTCCAACACTGAAGCTTTCTTT.

The chain uses TRBV27 and TRBJ2-1; TRBD2 is a possible D gene (5 bases). Per germline, CDR1 MNHEY and CDR2 SMNVEV (reference sequence). V lost 5 bases to trimming and J lost 11 bases, with 10 bases between them. The CDR3 length is 11 residues. Written as DNA, the CDR3 is TGTGCCAGCAGTCAAAGGGAGAAGCAGTTCTTC. Its protein is CASSQREKQFF.

The gene calls are TRBV5-1 and TRBJ1-6; 8 bases line up with TRBD1. Germline CDR1 is SGHRS and CDR2 is YFSETQ. CDR3 length equals 19 residues. V trimming: 2 bases; J trimming: 0 bases; junction bases outside the gene matches: 10. The CDR3 loop reads CASSLRGQALSSYNSPLHF. The CDR3 bases are TGCGCCAGCAGCTTACGGGGACAGGCGCTCAGCTCCTATAATTCACCCCTCCACTTT.

In DNA form, the CDR3 reads TGTGCCAGCAGCTTAGACCAGATGAGCGGGAGGGCCCAAGATACGCAGTATTTT. It is translated as CASSLDQMSGRAQDTQYF. This chain links TRBV7-8 with TRBJ2-3; TRBD2 matches 10 bases. Losses at the gene ends were 1 base for V and 5 bases for J; bases not matched to a gene: 12. The CDR3 has 18 residues. CDR1 is SGHVS and CDR2 is FQNEAQ in the germline V gene.

J is TRBJ2-6 and V is TRBV29-1; D not certain. V lost 7 bases and J lost 0, with 7 bases in between. Germline assignment: CDR1 SQVTM and CDR2 ANQGSEA. The CDR3 contains 13 residues. CDR3 region: CSGRLSGANVLTF. The DNA of the CDR3 is TGCAGCGGCAGACTCTCTGGGGCCAACGTCCTGACTTTC. Full variable domain (remainder filled in from reference TRBV29-1 and TRBJ2-6): SAVISQKPSRDICQRGTSLTIQCQVDSQVTMMFWYRQQPGQSLTLIATANQGSEATYESGFVIDKFPISRPNLTFSTLTVSNMSPEDSSIYLCSGRLSGANVLTFGAGSRLTVL.

This clone appeared a few times. The gene calls are TRBV5-4 and TRBJ1-2; unclear D gene. The CDR3 consists of 11 residues. Germline lookup yields CDR1 SGHNT and CDR2 YYREEE (reference sequence). V lost 0 bases and J lost 4, with 1 base in between. The CDR3 loop reads CASSLGYGYTF. CDR3 nucleotides: TGTGCCAGCAGCTTGGGCTATGGCTACACCTTC.

The chain is built from TRBV5-4 and TRBJ2-1; 10 bases are a match to TRBD1. Germline CDR1 SGHNT, CDR2 YYREEE (reference sequence). The CDR3 spans 15 residues. The trim removed 3 bases at V and 1 base at J, leaving 1 base unmatched. Here the CDR3 DNA reads TGTGCCAGCAGCTCGGGACAGGGGTCCTACAATGAGCAGTTCTTC. Protein product: CASSSGQGSYNEQFF.

This chain links TRBV5-5 with TRBJ1-3; possibly TRBD1 for D (6 bases). V lost 2 bases and J 6 bases, leaving 15 bases between the germline ends. The CDR3 is made up of 15 amino acids. From germline, CDR1 is SGHKS and CDR2 YYEKEE (reference sequence). The CDR3 DNA is TGTGCCAGCAGCTTTACTTACAGGGAAGAAAACACCATATATTTT. As protein: CASSFTYREENTIYF.